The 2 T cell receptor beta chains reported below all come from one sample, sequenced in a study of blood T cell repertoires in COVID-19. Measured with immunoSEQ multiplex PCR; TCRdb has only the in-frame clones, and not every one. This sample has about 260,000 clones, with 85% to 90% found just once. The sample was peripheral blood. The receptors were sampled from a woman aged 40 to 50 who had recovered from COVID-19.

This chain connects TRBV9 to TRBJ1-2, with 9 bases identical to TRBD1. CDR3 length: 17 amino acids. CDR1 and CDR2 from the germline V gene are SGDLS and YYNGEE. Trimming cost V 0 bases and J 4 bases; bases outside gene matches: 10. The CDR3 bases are TGTGCCAGCAGCGTAGTGGACAGGGGCCATCTTGCCTATGGCTACACCTTC. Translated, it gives CASSVVDRGHLAYGYTF. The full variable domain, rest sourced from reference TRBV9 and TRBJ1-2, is DSGVTQTPKHLITATGQRVTLRCSPRSGDLSVYWYQQSLDQGLQFLIQYYNGEERAKGNILERFSAQQFPDLHSELNLSSLELGDSALYFCASSVVDRGHLAYGYTFGSGTRLTVV.

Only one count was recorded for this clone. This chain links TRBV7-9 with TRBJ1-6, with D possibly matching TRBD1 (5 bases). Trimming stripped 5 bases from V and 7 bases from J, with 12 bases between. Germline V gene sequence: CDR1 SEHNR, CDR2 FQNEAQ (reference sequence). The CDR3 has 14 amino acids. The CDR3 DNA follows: TGTGCCAGCAGCGGGGGGACGCGGAATTCACCCCTCCACTTT. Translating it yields CASSGGTRNSPLHF.